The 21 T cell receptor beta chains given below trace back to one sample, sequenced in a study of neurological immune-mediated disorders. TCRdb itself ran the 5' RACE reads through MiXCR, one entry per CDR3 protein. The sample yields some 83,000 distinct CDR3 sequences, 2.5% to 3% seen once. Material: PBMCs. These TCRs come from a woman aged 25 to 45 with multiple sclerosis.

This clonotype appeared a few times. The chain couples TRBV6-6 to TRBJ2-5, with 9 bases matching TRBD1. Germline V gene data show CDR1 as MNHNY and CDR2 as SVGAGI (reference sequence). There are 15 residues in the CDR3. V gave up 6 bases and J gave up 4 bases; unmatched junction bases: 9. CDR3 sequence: CASSTGTGPGETQYF. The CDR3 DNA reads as TGTGCCAGCAGCACCGGGACAGGGCCGGGAGAGACCCAGTACTTC.

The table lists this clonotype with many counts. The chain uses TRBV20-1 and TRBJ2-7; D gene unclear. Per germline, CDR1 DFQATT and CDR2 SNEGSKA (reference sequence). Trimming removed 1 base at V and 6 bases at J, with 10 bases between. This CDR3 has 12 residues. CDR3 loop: CSARGASSEQYF. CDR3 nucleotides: TGCAGTGCTAGAGGTGCGAGCAGCGAGCAGTACTTC.

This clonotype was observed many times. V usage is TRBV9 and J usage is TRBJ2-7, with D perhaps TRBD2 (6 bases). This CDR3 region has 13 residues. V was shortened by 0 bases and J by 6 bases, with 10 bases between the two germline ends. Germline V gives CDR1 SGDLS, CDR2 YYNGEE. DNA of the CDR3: TGTGCCAGCAGCGTAGGGAAGGGAGGCGAGCAGTACTTC. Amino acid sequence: CASSVGKGGEQYF.

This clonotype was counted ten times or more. In DNA form, the CDR3 reads TGCAGTGCTAGAGATCCTGGGAACAGGGGGCCCAACGAGCAGTACTTC. It yields the protein CSARDPGNRGPNEQYF. The chain uses TRBV20-1 and TRBJ2-7; 9 nucleotides line up with TRBD1. V lost 0 bases and J lost 5; bases outside the gene matches: 11. The CDR3 is 16 residues long. Germline CDR1 DFQATT, CDR2 SNEGSKA (reference sequence).

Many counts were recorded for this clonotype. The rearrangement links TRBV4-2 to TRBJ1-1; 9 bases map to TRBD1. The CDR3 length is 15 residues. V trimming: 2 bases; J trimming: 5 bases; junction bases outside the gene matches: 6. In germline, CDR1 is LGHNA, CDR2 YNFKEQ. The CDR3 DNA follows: TGTGCCAGCAGCCAATTCGACAGGGGGATAACTGAAGCTTTCTTT. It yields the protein CASSQFDRGITEAFF.

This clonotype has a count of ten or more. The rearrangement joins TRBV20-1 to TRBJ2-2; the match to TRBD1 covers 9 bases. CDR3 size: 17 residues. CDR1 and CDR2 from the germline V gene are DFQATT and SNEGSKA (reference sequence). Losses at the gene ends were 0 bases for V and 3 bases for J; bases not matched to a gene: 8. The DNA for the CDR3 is TGCAGTGCTAGAGATCTGATACAGGGGGCGCACACCGGGGAGCTGTTTTTT. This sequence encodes CSARDLIQGAHTGELFF.

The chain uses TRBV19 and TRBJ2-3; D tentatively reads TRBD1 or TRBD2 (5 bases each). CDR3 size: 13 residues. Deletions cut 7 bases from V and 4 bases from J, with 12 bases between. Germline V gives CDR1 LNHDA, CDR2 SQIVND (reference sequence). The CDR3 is CASNVGASDTQYF. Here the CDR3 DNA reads TGTGCCAGTAACGTCGGGGCTTCAGATACGCAGTATTTT.

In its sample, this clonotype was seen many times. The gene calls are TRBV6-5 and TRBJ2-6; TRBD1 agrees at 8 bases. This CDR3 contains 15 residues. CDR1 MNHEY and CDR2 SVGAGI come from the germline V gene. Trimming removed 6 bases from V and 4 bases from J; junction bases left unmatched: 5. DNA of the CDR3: TGTGCCAGCAGGAGACAGGGGACCGGGGCCAACGTCCTGACTTTC. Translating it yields CASRRQGTGANVLTF.

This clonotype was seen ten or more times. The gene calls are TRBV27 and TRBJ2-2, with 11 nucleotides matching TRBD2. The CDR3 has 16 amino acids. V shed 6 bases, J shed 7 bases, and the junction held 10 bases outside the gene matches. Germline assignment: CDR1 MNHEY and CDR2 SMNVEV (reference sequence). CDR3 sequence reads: CASSGSGRAAGGELFF. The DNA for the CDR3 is TGTGCCAGCAGCGGTAGCGGGAGGGCCGCGGGCGGGGAGCTGTTTTTT.

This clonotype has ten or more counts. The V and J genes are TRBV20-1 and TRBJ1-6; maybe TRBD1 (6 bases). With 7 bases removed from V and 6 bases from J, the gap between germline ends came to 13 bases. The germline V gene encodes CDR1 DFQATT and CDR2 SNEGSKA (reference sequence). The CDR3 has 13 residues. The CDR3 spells CSVSGHLNSPLHF. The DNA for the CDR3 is TGCAGTGTGTCGGGACACCTTAATTCACCCCTCCACTTT.

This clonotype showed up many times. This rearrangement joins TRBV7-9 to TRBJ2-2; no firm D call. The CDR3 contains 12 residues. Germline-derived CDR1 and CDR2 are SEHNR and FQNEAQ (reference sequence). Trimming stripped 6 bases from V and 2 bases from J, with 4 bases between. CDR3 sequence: CASSYNTGELFF. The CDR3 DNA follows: TGTGCCAGCAGTTATAACACCGGGGAGCTGTTTTTT. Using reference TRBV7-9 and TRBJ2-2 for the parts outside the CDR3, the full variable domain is DTGVSQNPRHKITKRGQNVTFRCDPISEHNRLYWYRQTLGQGPEFLTYFQNEAQLEKSRLLSDRFSAERPKGSFSTLEIQRTEQGDSAMYLCASSYNTGELFFGEGSRLTVL.

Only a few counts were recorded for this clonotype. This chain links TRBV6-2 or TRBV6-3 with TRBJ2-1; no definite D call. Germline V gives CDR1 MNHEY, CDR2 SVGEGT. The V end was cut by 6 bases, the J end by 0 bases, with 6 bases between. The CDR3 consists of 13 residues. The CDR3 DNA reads TGTGCCAGCAGACCCCCCTCCTACAATGAGCAGTTCTTC. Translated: CASRPPSYNEQFF.

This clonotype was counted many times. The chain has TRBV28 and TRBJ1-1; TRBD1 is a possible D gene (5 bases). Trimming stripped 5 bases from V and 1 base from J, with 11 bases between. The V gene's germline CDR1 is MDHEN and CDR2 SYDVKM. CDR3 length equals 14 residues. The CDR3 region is CASSPAGRNTEAFF. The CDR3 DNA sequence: TGTGCCAGCAGTCCCGCAGGGCGGAACACTGAAGCTTTCTTT.

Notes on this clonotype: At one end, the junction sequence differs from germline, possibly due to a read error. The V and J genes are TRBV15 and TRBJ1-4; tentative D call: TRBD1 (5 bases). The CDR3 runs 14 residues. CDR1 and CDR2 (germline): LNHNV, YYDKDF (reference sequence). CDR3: CATSRDNRNENLFF. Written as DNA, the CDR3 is TGTGCCACCAGCAGAGATAACAGGAATGAAAATCTGTTTTTT.

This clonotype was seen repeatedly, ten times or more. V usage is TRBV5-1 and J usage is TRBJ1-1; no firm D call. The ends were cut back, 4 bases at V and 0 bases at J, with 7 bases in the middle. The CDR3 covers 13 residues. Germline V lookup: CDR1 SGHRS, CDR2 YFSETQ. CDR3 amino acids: CASSQRMNTEAFF. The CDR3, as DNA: TGCGCCAGCAGCCAACGAATGAACACTGAAGCTTTCTTT.

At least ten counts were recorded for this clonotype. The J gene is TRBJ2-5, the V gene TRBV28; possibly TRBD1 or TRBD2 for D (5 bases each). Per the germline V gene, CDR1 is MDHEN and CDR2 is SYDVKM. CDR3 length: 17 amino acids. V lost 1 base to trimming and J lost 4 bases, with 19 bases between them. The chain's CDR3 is CASSLSSGSDVGETQYF. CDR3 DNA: TGTGCCAGCAGTTTATCATCAGGGAGCGATGTCGGAGAGACCCAGTACTTC.

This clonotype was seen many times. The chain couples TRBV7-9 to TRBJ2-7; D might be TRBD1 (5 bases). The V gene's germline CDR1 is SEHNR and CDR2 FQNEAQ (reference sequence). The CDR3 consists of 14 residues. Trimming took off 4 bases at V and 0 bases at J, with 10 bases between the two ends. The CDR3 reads CASSSTDNSYEQYF. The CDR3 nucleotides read TGTGCCAGCAGCTCGACGGACAACTCCTACGAGCAGTACTTC.

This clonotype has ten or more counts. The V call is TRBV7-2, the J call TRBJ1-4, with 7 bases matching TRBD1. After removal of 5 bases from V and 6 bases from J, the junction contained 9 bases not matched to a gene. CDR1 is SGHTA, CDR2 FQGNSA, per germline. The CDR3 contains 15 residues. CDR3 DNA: TGTGCCAGCAGCCGAACTCCCAGGGGGGATGAAAAACTGTTTTTT. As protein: CASSRTPRGDEKLFF. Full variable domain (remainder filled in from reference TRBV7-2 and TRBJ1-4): GAGVSQSPSNKVTEKGKDVELRCDPISGHTALYWYRQSLGQGLEFLIYFQGNSAPDKSGLPSDRFSAERTGGSVSTLTIQRTQQEDSAVYLCASSRTPRGDEKLFFGSGTQLSVL.

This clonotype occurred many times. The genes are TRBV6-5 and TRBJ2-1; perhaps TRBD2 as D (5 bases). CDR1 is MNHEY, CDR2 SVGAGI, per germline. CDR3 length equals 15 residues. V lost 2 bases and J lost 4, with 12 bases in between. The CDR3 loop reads CASSYTGNPYNEQFF. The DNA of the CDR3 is TGTGCCAGCAGTTACACCGGGAACCCTTACAATGAGCAGTTCTTC.

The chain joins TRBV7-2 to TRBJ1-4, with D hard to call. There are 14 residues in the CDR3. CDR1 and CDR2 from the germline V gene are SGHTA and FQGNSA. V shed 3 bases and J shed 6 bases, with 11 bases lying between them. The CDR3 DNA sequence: TGTGCCAGCAGCTTCGGGAGTTTTGATGAAAAACTGTTTTTT. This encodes CASSFGSFDEKLFF.

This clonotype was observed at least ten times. CDR3 in amino acids: CSVIAGVRSTDTQYF. The CDR3 nucleotides are TGCAGCGTTATAGCGGGAGTACGGAGCACAGATACGCAGTATTTT. The rearrangement uses TRBV29-1 and TRBJ2-3, with TRBD2 matching 9 bases. Germline CDR1 SQVTM, CDR2 ANQGSEA. The CDR3 contains 15 residues. The junction had 6 bases not matched to a gene; V was cut back by 5 bases and J by 0 bases.